This T cell receptor (beta chain) was retrieved from a study of metastatic and nonmetastatic thyroid tumors. Study-level information: Thyroid patients, malignant and benign, had repertoires compared across blood and tumor or nodule tissue. Study-level findings and limits: Benign nodules were reported to have significantly lower TCR beta diversity than malignant thyroid tumors, in blood and tumor.

Every patient was untreated before thyroid surgery. Germline CDR1 reads SGDLS; CDR2 reads YYNGEE. The CDR3 loop spans 16 amino acids. With 0 bases removed from V and 0 bases from J, the gap between germline ends came to 10 bases. Per the study methods: The study's classifier, a distant-metastasis tool for papillary thyroid cancer, was built using CDR3 differences across clinicopathological groups. MiXCR re-clonotyped the PCR reads for TCRdb. TCRdb's processing, not the authors', yielded these V and J calls. The top ten clones hold roughly a tenth of a sample with 40,000 to 45,000 clones, about 3.3% of them seen once. This clone was observed many times. The antigen remains undetermined.

The chain joins TRBV9 to TRBJ2-1; tentatively, D is TRBD2 (6 bases). Sequencing input: blood. The sequence derives from a female donor with papillary thyroid cancer or a benign thyroid nodule (not recorded which). Some clones in this sample may be carry-over from other donors' samples. CDR3 amino acids: CASSVGGRSSYNEQFF. The CDR3 DNA reads as TGTGCCAGCAGCGTAGGAGGGAGGAGCTCCTACAATGAGCAGTTCTTC.